This T cell receptor (beta chain) came from a study of blood T cell repertoires in COVID-19. The data were produced by immunoSEQ multiplex PCR, yet TCRdb's version contains in-frame clones alone and is incomplete. Found here are around 220,000 clones, 82% of them singletons; the top ten hold approximately 8.4%. CDR1 is GTSNPN and CDR2 is SVGIG in the germline V gene (reference sequence). The CDR3 sequence is 15 residues long. Trimming cost V 3 bases and J 0 bases; bases outside gene matches: 4. The specimen sequenced was peripheral blood. The clonotype was recovered from a woman aged 80 or over with COVID-19, enrolled during active disease. The rearrangement joins TRBV30 to TRBJ2-7; 11 bases are shared with TRBD2. CDR3 in amino acids: CAWSPLAGVSYEQYF. CDR3 DNA: TGTGCCTGGAGCCCACTAGCGGGAGTCTCCTACGAGCAGTACTTC. Supplemented by reference TRBV30 and TRBJ2-7, the full variable domain reads SQTIHQWPATLVQPVGSPLSLECTVEGTSNPNLYWYRQAAGRGLQLLFYSVGIGQISSEVPQNLSASRPQDRQFILSSKKLLLSDSGFYLCAWSPLAGVSYEQYFGPGTRLTVT.